This T cell receptor beta chain was identified in a study of blood T cell repertoires in COVID-19. Study background: The cDNA or gDNA used as material had been derived from T cells, B-cell-depleted T cells, or PBMCs.

The germline CDR1 and CDR2 sequences are SGHNT and YYREEE (reference sequence). Trimming removed 3 bases from V and 5 bases from J; junction bases left unmatched: 6. The CDR3 is made up of 15 amino acids. In the original analysis: The assay estimated nucleated cells by amplifying reference gene primers. TCRdb's table, derived via immunoSEQ multiplex PCR, lists solely in-frame clones and lacks some. V, J and clone size reflect that table, while D and trimming were determined from the DNA. The data show about 220,000 clones, under 90% seen once. The sample was PBMCs or T cells enriched from blood (not recorded which). This rearrangement joins TRBV5-4 to TRBJ1-1, with 11 bases fitting TRBD1. This receptor was taken from a woman in her sixties who had recovered from COVID-19. The CDR3 nucleotides read TGTGCCAGCAGCTCCGGGACAGGGGGATGGACTGAAGCTTTCTTT. Protein: CASSSGTGGWTEAFF. The variable domain in full, with the rest retrieved from reference TRBV5-4 and TRBJ1-1, is ETGVTQSPTHLIKTRGQQVTLRCSSQSGHNTVSWYQQALGQGPQFIFQYYREEENGRGNFPPRFSGLQFPNYSSELNVNALELDDSALYLCASSSGTGGWTEAFFGQGTRLTVV.